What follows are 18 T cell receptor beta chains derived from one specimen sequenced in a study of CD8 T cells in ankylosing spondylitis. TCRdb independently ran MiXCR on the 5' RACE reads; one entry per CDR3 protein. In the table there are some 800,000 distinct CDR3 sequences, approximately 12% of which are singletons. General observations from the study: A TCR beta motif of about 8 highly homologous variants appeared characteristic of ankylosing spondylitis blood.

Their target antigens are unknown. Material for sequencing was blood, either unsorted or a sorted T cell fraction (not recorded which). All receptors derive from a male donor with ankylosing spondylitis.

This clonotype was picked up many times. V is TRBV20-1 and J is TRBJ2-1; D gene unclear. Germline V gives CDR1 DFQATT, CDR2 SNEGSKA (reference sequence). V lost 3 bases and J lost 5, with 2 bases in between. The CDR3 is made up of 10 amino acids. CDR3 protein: CSASDNEQFF. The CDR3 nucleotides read TGCAGTGCTAGCGACAATGAGCAGTTCTTC.

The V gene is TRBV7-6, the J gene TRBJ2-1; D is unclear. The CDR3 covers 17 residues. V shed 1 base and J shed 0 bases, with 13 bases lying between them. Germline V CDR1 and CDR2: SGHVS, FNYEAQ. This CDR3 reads CASSLDLGGSSYNEQFF. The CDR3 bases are TGTGCCAGCAGCTTAGATCTAGGCGGATCCTCCTACAATGAGCAGTTCTTC.

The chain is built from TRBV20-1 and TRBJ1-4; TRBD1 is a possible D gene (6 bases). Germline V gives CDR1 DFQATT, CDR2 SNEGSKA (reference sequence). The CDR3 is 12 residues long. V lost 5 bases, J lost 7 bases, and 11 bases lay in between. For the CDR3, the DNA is TGCAGTGCTGGGGGCAGGACTGAAAAACTGTTTTTT. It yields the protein CSAGGRTEKLFF.

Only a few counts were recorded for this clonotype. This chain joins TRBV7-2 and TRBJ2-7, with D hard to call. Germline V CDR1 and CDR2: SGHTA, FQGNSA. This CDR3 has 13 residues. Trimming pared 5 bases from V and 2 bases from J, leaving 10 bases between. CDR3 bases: TGTGCCAGCAGCCGGCAAAGCGCCTACGAGCAGTACTTC. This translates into CASSRQSAYEQYF.

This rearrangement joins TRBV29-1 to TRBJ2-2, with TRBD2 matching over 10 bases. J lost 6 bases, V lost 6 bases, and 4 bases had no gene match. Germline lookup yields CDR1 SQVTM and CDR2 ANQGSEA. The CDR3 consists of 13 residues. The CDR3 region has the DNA TGCAGCGTCACTAGCGGGAAGGCCGGGGAGCTGTTTTTT. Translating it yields CSVTSGKAGELFF.

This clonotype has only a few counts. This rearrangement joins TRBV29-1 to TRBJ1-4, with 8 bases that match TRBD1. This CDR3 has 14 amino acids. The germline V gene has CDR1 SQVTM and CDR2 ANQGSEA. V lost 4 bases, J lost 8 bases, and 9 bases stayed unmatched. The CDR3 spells CSVAGTGFGEKLFF. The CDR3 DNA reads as TGCAGCGTTGCCGGGACAGGCTTTGGAGAAAAACTGTTTTTT. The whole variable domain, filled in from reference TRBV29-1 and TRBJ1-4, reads SAVISQKPSRDICQRGTSLTIQCQVDSQVTMMFWYRQQPGQSLTLIATANQGSEATYESGFVIDKFPISRPNLTFSTLTVSNMSPEDSSIYLCSVAGTGFGEKLFFGSGTQLSVL.

CDR3 nucleotide sequence: TGTGCCAGCAGCGTACGGAACTCCTACGAGCAGTACTTC. Amino acid sequence: CASSVRNSYEQYF. V is TRBV5-6 and J is TRBJ2-7; D ambiguous. CDR3 length equals 13 residues. V lost 4 bases and J 0 bases, leaving 8 bases between the germline ends. Germline CDR1 reads SGHDT; CDR2 reads YYEEEE.

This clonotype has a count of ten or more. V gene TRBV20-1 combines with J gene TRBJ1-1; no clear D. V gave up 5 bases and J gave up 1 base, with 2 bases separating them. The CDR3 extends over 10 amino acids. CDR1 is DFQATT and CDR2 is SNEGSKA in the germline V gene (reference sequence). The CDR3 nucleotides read TGCAGTGCTTCGAACACTGAAGCTTTCTTT. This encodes CSASNTEAFF.

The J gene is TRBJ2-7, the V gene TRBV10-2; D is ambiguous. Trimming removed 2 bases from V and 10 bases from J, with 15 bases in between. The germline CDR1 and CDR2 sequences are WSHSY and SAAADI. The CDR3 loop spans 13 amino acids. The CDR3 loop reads CASSEGPRPVQYF. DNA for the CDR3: TGCGCCAGCAGTGAGGGGCCCCGACCCGTACAGTACTTC.

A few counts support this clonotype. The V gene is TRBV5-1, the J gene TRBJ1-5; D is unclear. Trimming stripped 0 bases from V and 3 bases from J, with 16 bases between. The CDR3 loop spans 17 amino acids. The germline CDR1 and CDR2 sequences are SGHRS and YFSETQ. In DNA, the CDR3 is TGCGCCAGCAGCTTGGCCCCCTTAACTGGGTTCAATCAGCCCCAGCATTTT. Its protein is CASSLAPLTGFNQPQHF.

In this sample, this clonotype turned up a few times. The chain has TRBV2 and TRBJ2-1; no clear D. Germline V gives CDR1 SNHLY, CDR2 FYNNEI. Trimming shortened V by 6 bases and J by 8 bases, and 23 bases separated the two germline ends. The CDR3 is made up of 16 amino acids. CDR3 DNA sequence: TGTGCCAGCAGCAGAGACGGCATTCACATCTCGGATGAGCAGTTCTTC. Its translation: CASSRDGIHISDEQFF.

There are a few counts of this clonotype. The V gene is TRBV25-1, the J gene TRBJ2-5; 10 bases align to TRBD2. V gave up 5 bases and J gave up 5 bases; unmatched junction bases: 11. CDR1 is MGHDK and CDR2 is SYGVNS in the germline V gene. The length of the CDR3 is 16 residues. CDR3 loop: CASSPLGTSVQETQYF. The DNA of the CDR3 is TGTGCCAGCAGTCCCCTTGGGACTAGCGTTCAGGAGACCCAGTACTTC. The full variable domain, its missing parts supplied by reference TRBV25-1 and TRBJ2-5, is EADIYQTPRYLVIGTGKKITLECSQTMGHDKMYWYQQDPGMELHLIHYSYGVNSTEKGDLSSESTVSRIRTEHFPLTLESARPSHTSQYLCASSPLGTSVQETQYFGPGTRLLVL.

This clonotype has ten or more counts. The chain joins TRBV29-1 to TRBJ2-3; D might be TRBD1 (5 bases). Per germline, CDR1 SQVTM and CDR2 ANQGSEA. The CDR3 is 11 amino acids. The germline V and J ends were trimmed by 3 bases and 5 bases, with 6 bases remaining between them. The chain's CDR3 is CSVEQGDTQYF. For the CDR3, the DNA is TGCAGCGTTGAGCAGGGAGATACGCAGTATTTT.

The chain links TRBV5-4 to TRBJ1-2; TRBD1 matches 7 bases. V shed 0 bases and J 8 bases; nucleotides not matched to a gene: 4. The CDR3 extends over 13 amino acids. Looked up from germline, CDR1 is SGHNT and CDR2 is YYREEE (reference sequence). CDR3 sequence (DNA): TGTGCCAGCAGCTTGGCCCGACAGGGCGGCTACACCTTC. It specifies CASSLARQGGYTF.

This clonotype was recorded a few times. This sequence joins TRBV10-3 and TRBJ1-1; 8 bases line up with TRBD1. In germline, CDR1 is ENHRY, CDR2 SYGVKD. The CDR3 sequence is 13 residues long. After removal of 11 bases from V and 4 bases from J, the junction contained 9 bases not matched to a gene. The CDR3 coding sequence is TGTGCCGTTGCGGACAGGGACGGCACTGAAGCTTTCTTT. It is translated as CAVADRDGTEAFF.

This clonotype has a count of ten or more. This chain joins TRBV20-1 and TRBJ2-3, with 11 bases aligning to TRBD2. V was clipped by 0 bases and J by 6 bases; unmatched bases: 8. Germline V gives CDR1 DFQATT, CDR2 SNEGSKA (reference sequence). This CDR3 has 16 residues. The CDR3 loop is CSARDQASGRFDTQYF. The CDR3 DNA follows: TGCAGTGCTAGAGATCAGGCTAGCGGGAGGTTCGATACGCAGTATTTT.

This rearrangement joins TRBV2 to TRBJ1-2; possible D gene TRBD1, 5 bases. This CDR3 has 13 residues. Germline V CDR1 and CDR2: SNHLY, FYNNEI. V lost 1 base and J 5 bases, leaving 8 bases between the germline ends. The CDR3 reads CASSEGGPYGYTF. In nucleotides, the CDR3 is TGTGCCAGCAGTGAAGGGGGCCCTTATGGCTACACCTTC.

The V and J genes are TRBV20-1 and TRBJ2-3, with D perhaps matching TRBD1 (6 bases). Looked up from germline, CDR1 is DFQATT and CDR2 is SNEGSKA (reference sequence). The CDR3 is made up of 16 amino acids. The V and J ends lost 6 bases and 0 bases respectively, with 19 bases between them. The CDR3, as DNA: TGCAGTGCCACACATTTACAGGGCTGGAGCACAGATACGCAGTATTTT. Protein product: CSATHLQGWSTDTQYF.